This T cell receptor (beta chain) originates from a study of CD8+ T cells in alopecia areata. This CDR3 spans 16 amino acids. Germline V CDR1 and CDR2: LNHNV, YYDKDF (reference sequence). Germline trimming cut 1 base from V and 3 bases from J; bases unmatched to any gene: 7. As the sequencing template, cDNA was produced by extracting RNA and reverse transcribing it. The data were produced by immunoSEQ multiplex PCR, yet TCRdb's version contains in-frame clones alone and is incomplete. Among fewer than 250,000 clones listed, 50% to 60% were seen once. This specimen consisted of CD4+ T cells sorted from blood, obtained at week 0. This receptor was taken from a human donor with alopecia areata. This chain connects TRBV15 to TRBJ2-3; 7 positions match TRBD1. The CDR3 region has the DNA TGTGCCACCAGCAGAGCGAGCGACAGGGCTACAGATACGCAGTATTTT. This codes for CATSRASDRATDTQYF.